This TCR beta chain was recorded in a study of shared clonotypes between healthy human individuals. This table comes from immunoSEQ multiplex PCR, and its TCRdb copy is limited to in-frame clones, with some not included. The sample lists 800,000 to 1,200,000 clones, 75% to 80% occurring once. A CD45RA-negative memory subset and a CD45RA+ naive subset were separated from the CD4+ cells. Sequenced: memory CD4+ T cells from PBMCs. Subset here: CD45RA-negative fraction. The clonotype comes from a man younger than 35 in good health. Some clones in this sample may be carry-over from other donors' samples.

CDR3 bases: TGTGCCAGCAGTTCTTTTAGGGGAGCCGGGGAGCTGTTTTTT. Its protein product is CASSSFRGAGELFF. This chain links TRBV11-2 with TRBJ2-2; TRBD1 or TRBD2 may be the D gene (5 bases each). Trimming shortened V by 6 bases and J by 6 bases, and 14 bases separated the two germline ends. The CDR3 length is 14 residues. Germline CDR1 reads SGHAT; CDR2 reads FQNNGV.